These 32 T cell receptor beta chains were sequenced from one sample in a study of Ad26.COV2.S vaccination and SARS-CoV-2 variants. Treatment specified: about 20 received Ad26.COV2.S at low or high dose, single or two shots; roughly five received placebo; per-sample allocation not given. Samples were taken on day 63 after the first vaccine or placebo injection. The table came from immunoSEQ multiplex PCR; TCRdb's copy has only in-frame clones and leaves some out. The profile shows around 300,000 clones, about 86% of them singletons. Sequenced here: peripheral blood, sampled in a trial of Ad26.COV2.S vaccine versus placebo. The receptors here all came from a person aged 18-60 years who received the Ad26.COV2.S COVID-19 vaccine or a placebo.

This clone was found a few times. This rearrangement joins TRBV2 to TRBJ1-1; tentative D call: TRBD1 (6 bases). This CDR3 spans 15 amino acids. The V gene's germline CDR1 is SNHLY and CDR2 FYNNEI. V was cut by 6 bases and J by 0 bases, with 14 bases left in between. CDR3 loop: CASRTRTDMNTEAFF. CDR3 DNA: TGTGCCAGCAGGACTAGGACAGATATGAACACTGAAGCTTTCTTT.

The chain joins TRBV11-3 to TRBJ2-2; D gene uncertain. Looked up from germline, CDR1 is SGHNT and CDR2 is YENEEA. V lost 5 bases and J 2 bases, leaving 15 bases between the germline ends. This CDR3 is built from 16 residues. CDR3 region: CASSPGGWGNTGELFF. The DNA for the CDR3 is TGTGCCAGCAGCCCCGGTGGATGGGGAAACACCGGGGAGCTGTTTTTT.

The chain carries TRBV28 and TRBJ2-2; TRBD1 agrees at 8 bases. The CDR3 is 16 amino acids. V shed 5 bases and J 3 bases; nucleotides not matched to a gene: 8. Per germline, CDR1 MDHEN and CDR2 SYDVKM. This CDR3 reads CASSPGTGPYTGELFF. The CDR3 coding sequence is TGTGCCAGCAGTCCCGGGACAGGTCCTTACACCGGGGAGCTGTTTTTT.

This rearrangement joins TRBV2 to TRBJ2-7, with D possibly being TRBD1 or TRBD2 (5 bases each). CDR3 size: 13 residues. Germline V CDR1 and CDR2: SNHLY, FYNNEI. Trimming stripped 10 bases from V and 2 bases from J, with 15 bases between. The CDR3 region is CATTRGGPYEQYF. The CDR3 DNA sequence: TGTGCCACCACTAGGGGCGGACCCTACGAGCAGTACTTC.

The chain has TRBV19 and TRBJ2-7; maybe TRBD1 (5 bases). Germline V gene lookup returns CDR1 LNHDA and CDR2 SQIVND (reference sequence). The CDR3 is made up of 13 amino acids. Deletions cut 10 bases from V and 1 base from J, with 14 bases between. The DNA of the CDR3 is TGTGCCACCGCTCCAGGGATTTCCTACGAGCAGTACTTC. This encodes CATAPGISYEQYF.

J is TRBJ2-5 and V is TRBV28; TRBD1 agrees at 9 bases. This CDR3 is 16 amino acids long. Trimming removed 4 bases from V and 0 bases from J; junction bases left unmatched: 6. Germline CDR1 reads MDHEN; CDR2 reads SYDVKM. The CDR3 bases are TGTGCCAGCAGTTCAGCCGGGACAGGGTACCAAGAGACCCAGTACTTC. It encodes CASSSAGTGYQETQYF.

The CDR3 DNA reads as TGCAGCGTTTGGAAGGGGGCCAGTGGCTACACCTTC. Amino acids: CSVWKGASGYTF. The genes are TRBV29-1 and TRBJ1-2, with 7 bases fitting TRBD1. The CDR3 has 12 residues. Trimming took 5 bases from V and 7 from J; bases not matched to a gene: 7. Germline CDR1 reads SQVTM; CDR2 reads ANQGSEA.

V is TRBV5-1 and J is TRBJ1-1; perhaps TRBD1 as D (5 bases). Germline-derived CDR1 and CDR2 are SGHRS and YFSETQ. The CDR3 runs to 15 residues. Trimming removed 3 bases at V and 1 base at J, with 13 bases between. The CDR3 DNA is TGCGCCAGCAGCTCGAAACCTGGACAGAACACTGAAGCTTTCTTT. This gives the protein CASSSKPGQNTEAFF.

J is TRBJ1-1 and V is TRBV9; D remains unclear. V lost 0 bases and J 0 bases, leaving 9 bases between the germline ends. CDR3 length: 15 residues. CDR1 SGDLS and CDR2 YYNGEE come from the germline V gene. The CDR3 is CASSVDGRMNTEAFF. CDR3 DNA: TGTGCCAGCAGCGTAGATGGACGGATGAACACTGAAGCTTTCTTT.

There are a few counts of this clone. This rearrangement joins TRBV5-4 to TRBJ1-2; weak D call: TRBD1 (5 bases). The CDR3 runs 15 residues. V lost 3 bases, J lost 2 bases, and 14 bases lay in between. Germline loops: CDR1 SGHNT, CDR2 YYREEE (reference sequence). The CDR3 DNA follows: TGTGCCAGCAGCTGGCAGGGACGGCCAAACTATGGCTACACCTTC. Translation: CASSWQGRPNYGYTF. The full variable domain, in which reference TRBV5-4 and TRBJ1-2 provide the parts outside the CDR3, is ETGVTQSPTHLIKTRGQQVTLRCSSQSGHNTVSWYQQALGQGPQFIFQYYREEENGRGNFPPRFSGLQFPNYSSELNVNALELDDSALYLCASSWQGRPNYGYTFGSGTRLTVV.

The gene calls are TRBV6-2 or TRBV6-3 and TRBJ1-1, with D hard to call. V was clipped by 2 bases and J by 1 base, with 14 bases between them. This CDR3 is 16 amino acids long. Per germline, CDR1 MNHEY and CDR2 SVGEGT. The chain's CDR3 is CASSYRHSRGNTEAFF. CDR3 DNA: TGTGCCAGCAGTTACAGGCACTCCCGGGGGAACACTGAAGCTTTCTTT.

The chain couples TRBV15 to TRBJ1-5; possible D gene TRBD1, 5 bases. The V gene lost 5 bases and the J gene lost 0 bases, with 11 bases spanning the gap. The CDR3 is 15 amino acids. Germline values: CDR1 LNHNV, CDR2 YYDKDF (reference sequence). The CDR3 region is CATSSGRGSNQPQHF. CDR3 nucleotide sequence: TGTGCCACCAGCTCAGGAAGGGGTAGCAATCAGCCCCAGCATTTT. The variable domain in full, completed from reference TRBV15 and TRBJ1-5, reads DAMVIQNPRYQVTQFGKPVTLSCSQTLNHNVMYWYQQKSSQAPKLLFHYYDKDFNNEADTPDNFQSRRPNTSFCFLDIRSPGLGDTAMYLCATSSGRGSNQPQHFGDGTRLSIL.

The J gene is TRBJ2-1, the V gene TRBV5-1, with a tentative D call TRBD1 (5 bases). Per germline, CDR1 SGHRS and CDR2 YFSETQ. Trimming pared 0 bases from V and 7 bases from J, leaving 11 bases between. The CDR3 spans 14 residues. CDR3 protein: CASSLGGARNEQFF. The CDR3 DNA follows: TGCGCCAGCAGCTTGGGTGGGGCGCGGAATGAGCAGTTCTTC.

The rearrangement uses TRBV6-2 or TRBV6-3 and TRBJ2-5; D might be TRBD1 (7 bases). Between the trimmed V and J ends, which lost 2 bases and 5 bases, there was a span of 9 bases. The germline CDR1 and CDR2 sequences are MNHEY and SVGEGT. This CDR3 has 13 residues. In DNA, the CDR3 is TGTGCCAGCAGTTACCCAGGGGGGGAGACCCAGTACTTC. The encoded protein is CASSYPGGETQYF.

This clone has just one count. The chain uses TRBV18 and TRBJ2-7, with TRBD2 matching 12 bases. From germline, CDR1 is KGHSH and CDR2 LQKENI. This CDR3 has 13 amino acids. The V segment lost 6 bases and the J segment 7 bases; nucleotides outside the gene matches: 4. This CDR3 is CASSPSGRVEQYF. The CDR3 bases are TGTGCCAGCTCCCCTAGCGGGAGGGTTGAGCAGTACTTC.

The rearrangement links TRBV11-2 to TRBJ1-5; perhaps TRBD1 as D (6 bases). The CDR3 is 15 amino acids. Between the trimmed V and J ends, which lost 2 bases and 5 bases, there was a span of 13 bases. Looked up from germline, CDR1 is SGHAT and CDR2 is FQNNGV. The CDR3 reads CASSLPGQCDQPQHF. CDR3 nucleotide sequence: TGTGCCAGCAGCTTACCTGGACAGTGTGATCAGCCCCAGCATTTT.

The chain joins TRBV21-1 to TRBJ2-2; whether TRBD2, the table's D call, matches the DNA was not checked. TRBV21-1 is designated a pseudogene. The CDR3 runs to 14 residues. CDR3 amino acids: CASSLPGGGGELFF. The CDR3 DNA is TGTGCCAGCAGCCTTCCGGGGGGCGGCGGGGAGCTGTTTTTT.

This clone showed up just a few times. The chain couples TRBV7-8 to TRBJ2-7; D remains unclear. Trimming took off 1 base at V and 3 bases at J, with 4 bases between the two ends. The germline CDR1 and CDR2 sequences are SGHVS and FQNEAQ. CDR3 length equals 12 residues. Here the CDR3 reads CASSLVLYEQYF. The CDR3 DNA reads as TGTGCCAGCAGCTTAGTTCTCTACGAGCAGTACTTC.

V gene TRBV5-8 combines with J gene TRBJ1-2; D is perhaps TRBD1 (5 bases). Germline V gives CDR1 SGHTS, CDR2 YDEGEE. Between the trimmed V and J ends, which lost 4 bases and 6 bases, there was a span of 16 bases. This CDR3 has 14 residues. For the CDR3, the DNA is TGTGCCAGCAGCCTGCGGGGGTTCCGGGATGGCTACACCTTC. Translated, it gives CASSLRGFRDGYTF. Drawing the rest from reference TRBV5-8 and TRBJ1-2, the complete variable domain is EAGVTQSPTHLIKTRGQQATLRCSPISGHTSVYWYQQALGLGLQFLLWYDEGEERNRGNFPPRFSGRQFPNYSSELNVNALELEDSALYLCASSLRGFRDGYTFGSGTRLTVV.

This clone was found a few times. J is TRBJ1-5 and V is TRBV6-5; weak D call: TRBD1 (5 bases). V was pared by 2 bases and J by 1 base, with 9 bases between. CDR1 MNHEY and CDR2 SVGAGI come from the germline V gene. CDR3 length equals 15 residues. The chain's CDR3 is CASSYRYRSNQPQHF. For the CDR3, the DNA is TGTGCCAGCAGTTACCGGTACAGGAGCAATCAGCCCCAGCATTTT.

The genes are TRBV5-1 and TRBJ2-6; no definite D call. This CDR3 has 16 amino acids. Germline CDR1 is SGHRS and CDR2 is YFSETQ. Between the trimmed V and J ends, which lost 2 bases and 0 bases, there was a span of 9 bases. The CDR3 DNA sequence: TGCGCCAGCAGCTTCAGCCTCGACTCTGGGGCCAACGTCCTGACTTTC. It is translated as CASSFSLDSGANVLTF.

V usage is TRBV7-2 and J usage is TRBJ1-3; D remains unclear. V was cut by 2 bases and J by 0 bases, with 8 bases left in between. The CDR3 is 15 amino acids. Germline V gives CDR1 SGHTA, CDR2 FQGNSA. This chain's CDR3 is CASSLQIASGNTIYF. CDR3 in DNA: TGTGCCAGCAGCTTACAGATTGCCTCTGGAAACACCATATATTTT.

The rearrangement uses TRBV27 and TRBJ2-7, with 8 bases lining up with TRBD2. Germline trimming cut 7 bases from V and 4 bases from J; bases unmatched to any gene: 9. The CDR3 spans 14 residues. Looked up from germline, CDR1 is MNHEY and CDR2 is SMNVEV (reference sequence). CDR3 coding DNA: TGTGCCAGCACCGGGGGGGGGATGGGGTACGAGCAGTACTTC. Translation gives CASTGGGMGYEQYF.

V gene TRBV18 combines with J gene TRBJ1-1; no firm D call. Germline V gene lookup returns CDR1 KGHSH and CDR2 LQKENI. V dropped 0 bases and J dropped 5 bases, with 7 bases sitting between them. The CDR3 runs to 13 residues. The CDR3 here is CASSPPQLTEAFF. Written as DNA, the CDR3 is TGTGCCAGCTCACCACCGCAATTGACTGAAGCTTTCTTT.

CDR3 sequence (DNA): TGTGCCAGCAGCCCCGCCTGGCGGGGGGCGCGCTCTGGCTACACCTTC. This translates into CASSPAWRGARSGYTF. The chain has TRBV7-2 and TRBJ1-2; D is possibly TRBD1 (6 bases). The V gene lost 5 bases and the J gene lost 7 bases, with 23 bases spanning the gap. CDR3 length: 16 amino acids. The V gene's germline CDR1 is SGHTA and CDR2 FQGNSA.

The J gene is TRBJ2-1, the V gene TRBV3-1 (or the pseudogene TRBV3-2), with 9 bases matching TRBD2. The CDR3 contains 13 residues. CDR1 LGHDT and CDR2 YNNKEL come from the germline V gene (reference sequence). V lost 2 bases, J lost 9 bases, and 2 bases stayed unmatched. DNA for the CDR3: TGTGCCAGCAGCCAACTAGCGGGGTCTGAGCAGTTCTTC. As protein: CASSQLAGSEQFF.

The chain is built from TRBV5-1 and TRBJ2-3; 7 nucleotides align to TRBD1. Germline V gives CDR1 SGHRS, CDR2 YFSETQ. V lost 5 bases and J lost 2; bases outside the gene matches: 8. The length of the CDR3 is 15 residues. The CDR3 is CASSSDRSPTDTQYF. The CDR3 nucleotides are TGCGCCAGCAGTTCGGACAGGTCCCCCACAGATACGCAGTATTTT.

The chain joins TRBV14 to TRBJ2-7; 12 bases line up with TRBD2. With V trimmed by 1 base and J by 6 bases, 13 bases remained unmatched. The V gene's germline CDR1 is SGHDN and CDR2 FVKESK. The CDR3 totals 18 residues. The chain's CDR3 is CASSQGGGLAGGPSEQYF. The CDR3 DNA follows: TGTGCCAGCAGCCAAGGAGGGGGTCTAGCGGGAGGGCCTAGCGAGCAGTACTTC.

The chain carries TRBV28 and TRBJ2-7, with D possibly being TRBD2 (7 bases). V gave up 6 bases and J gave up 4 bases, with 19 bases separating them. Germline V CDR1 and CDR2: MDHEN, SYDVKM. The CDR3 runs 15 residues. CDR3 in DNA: TGTGCCAGCAGGGGAGGGAGGGGGGCTAAATACGAGCAGTACTTC. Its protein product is CASRGGRGAKYEQYF.

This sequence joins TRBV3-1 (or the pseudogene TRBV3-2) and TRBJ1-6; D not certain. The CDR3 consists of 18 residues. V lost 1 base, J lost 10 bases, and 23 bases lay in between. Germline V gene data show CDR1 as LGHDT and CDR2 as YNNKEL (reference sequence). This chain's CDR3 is CASSQVHNPGPRKSPLHF. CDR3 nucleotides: TGTGCCAGCAGCCAAGTACATAACCCCGGGCCCCGCAAGTCACCCCTCCACTTT.

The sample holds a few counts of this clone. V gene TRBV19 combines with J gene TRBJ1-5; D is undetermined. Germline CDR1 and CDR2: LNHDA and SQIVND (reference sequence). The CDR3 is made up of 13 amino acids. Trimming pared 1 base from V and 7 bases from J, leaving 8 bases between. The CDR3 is CASSIGERQPQHF. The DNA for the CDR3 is TGTGCCAGTAGTATAGGGGAACGGCAGCCCCAGCATTTT.

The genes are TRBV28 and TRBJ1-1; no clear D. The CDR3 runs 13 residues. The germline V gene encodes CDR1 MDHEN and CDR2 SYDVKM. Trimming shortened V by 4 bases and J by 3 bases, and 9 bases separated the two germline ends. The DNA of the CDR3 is TGTGCCAGCAGTTCGGACCCAGACACTGAAGCTTTCTTT. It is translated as CASSSDPDTEAFF.